In its sample, the clone carrying this TCR beta chain was seen a few times. The sample originates from a study of metastatic and nonmetastatic thyroid tumors. Treatment of any kind had been given to no patient before thyroid surgery. TCRdb reanalyzed the PCR reads with MiXCR. This sample has 30,000 to 35,000 clones, with 25% to 35% found just once. Germline V lookup: CDR1 MNHEY, CDR2 SVGEGT. Trimming stripped 6 bases from V and 4 bases from J, with 14 bases between. This CDR3 has 14 residues. This receptor was identified in a female donor with papillary thyroid cancer or a benign thyroid nodule (not recorded which). Some clones in this sample may be carry-over from other donors' samples. The genes are TRBV6-2 or TRBV6-3 and TRBJ2-3; D is perhaps TRBD1 or TRBD2 (5 bases each). Input material: blood. CDR3 bases: TGTGCCAGCAGATGGGTCGGGGCCTCAGATACGCAGTATTTT. Amino acids: CASRWVGASDTQYF.